Each of the 19 T cell receptor beta chains below was sequenced from the same sample in a study of shared clonotypes between healthy human individuals. Produced via immunoSEQ multiplex PCR; TCRdb's table is partial and in-frame only. The sample lists 2.5 million or so clones, 85% to 95% occurring once. Sequenced input: naive CD4+ T cells sorted from blood. Subset reported: CD45RA+ positively selected. These receptors were collected from a man aged 18 to 29 in good health.

This chain links TRBV10-3 with TRBJ2-1, with D possibly being TRBD2 (6 bases). The CDR3 contains 15 residues. Looked up from germline, CDR1 is ENHRY and CDR2 is SYGVKD. V lost 8 bases, J lost 0 bases, and 14 bases lay in between. The CDR3 DNA reads TGTGCCATCGTAAGGGGAGGCGGCTCCTACAATGAGCAGTTCTTC. This encodes CAIVRGGGSYNEQFF.

This chain's CDR3 is CASSLDFPETQYF. In nucleotides, the CDR3 is TGTGCCAGCAGTTTAGACTTCCCAGAGACCCAGTACTTC. The chain joins TRBV28 to TRBJ2-5; no definite D call. The V gene lost 2 bases and the J gene lost 4 bases, with 8 bases spanning the gap. Germline assignment: CDR1 MDHEN and CDR2 SYDVKM. This CDR3 is 13 amino acids long.

This chain links TRBV4-1 with TRBJ2-5; D remains ambiguous. The CDR3 is 13 residues long. The germline V and J ends were trimmed by 2 bases and 1 base, with 5 bases remaining between them. Germline V gives CDR1 MGHRA, CDR2 YSYEKL. This CDR3 reads CASSQSLQETQYF. The CDR3 DNA reads as TGCGCCAGCAGCCAATCCCTCCAAGAGACCCAGTACTTC.

This chain connects TRBV7-8 to TRBJ2-3; 7 nucleotides line up with TRBD2. Germline trimming cut 1 base from V and 2 bases from J; bases unmatched to any gene: 9. CDR1 and CDR2 (germline): SGHVS, FQNEAQ. The CDR3 runs 17 residues. The CDR3 loop is CASSLGLTGGPTDTQYF. For the CDR3, the DNA is TGTGCCAGCAGCTTAGGGTTGACGGGAGGCCCCACAGATACGCAGTATTTT.

This rearrangement joins TRBV5-1 to TRBJ2-1, with 11 bases identical to TRBD2. Unmatched junction bases numbered 8, after V lost 4 bases and J lost 8 bases. Germline V lookup: CDR1 SGHRS, CDR2 YFSETQ. This CDR3 is 15 amino acids long. CDR3 amino acids: CASSPVAGGPDEQFF. The CDR3 nucleotides read TGCGCCAGCAGCCCGGTAGCGGGAGGGCCGGATGAGCAGTTCTTC.

J is TRBJ1-2 and V is TRBV5-6; D is ambiguous. The CDR3 sequence is 13 residues long. Trimming stripped 1 base from V and 6 bases from J, with 10 bases between. Germline CDR1 and CDR2: SGHDT and YYEEEE. The DNA for the CDR3 is TGTGCCAGCAGCTTGATGGCAGTGGATGGCTACACCTTC. Its protein product is CASSLMAVDGYTF.

The chain uses TRBV11-2 and TRBJ2-7; the D gene is possibly TRBD2 (5 bases). The CDR3 is 15 residues long. The germline V gene encodes CDR1 SGHAT and CDR2 FQNNGV. The V gene lost 0 bases and the J gene lost 3 bases, with 12 bases spanning the gap. CDR3 bases: TGTGCCAGCAGCTTAGATGGCACTAGGATCTACGAGCAGTACTTC. This gives the protein CASSLDGTRIYEQYF.

This chain connects TRBV6-5 to TRBJ1-2; D gene uncertain. The CDR3 loop spans 14 amino acids. The germline gives CDR1 MNHEY, CDR2 SVGAGI. V lost 0 bases and J 2 bases, leaving 7 bases between the germline ends. Written as DNA, the CDR3 is TGTGCCAGCAGTTACTCGAGTGGAAACTATGGCTACACCTTC. Protein sequence: CASSYSSGNYGYTF.

On this clone: Other DNA sequences in this sample translate to the same CDR3. The rearrangement links TRBV5-4 to TRBJ1-2, with 9 bases lining up with TRBD1. CDR1 and CDR2 (germline): SGHNT, YYREEE (reference sequence). The V segment lost 4 bases and the J segment 4 bases; nucleotides outside the gene matches: 8. The CDR3 sequence is 15 residues long. The CDR3 sequence is CASSPPGQGGYGYTF. DNA for the CDR3: TGTGCCAGCAGCCCACCGGGACAGGGAGGCTATGGCTACACCTTC.

The J gene is TRBJ1-4, the V gene TRBV10-3, with D maybe TRBD1 (6 bases). The CDR3 contains 15 residues. CDR1 and CDR2 (germline): ENHRY, SYGVKD. V dropped 3 bases and J dropped 2 bases, with 10 bases sitting between them. The CDR3 is CAISDGGYTNEKLFF. The CDR3 nucleotides are TGTGCCATCAGTGACGGGGGCTATACTAATGAAAAACTGTTTTTT.

This clone was counted once. The V call is TRBV5-1, the J call TRBJ2-1; TRBD1 might be the D (5 bases). V lost 0 bases and J lost 6, with 16 bases in between. The CDR3 covers 16 residues. In germline, CDR1 is SGHRS, CDR2 YFSETQ. CDR3 amino acids: CASSLDPGSPRNEQFF. Written as DNA, the CDR3 is TGCGCCAGCAGCTTGGACCCAGGGTCCCCCCGCAATGAGCAGTTCTTC.

The V and J genes are TRBV27 and TRBJ1-5, with TRBD1 as a possible D gene (6 bases). Trimming left V 5 bases short and J 3 bases short, with 11 bases between. The CDR3 totals 14 residues. Germline CDR1 and CDR2: MNHEY and SMNVEV (reference sequence). The CDR3 DNA follows: TGTGCCAGCAGTCTTCAGGGGAACAATCAGCCCCAGCATTTT. It yields the protein CASSLQGNNQPQHF.

The chain combines TRBV11-2 with TRBJ2-4; 7 nucleotides align to TRBD2. The length of the CDR3 is 15 residues. J was trimmed by 1 base and V by 2 bases; bases with no gene match: 2. Germline CDR1 SGHAT, CDR2 FQNNGV. The chain's CDR3 is CASSLTRGAKNIQYF. In DNA form, the CDR3 reads TGTGCCAGCAGCTTAACGCGGGGGGCCAAAAACATTCAGTACTTC. Complete variable domain (other parts from reference TRBV11-2 and TRBJ2-4): EAGVAQSPRYKIIEKRQSVAFWCNPISGHATLYWYQQILGQGPKLLIQFQNNGVVDDSQLPKDRFSAERLKGVDSTLKIQPAKLEDSAVYLCASSLTRGAKNIQYFGAGTRLSVL.

CDR3 nucleotide sequence: TGTGCCAGTAAGGGGGAGAAGATGACCGGGGAGCTGTTTTTT. Its translation: CASKGEKMTGELFF. This rearrangement joins TRBV19 to TRBJ2-2; tentatively, D is TRBD1 (6 bases). Germline V lookup: CDR1 LNHDA, CDR2 SQIVND (reference sequence). The CDR3 spans 14 residues. Deletions cut 7 bases from V and 5 bases from J, with 14 bases between.

This clone was recorded only once. This chain connects TRBV4-1 to TRBJ2-3, with 9 positions matching TRBD2. This CDR3 contains 18 residues. With 1 base clipped from V and 0 bases from J, the junction kept 8 bases outside the gene matches. The germline V gene encodes CDR1 MGHRA and CDR2 YSYEKL. The CDR3 reads CASSQASGGTPSTDTQYF. The CDR3 DNA reads as TGCGCCAGCAGCCAAGCCAGCGGGGGGACTCCTAGCACAGATACGCAGTATTTT.

Notes on this clone: The same CDR3 can be traced to other DNA sequences in this sample. This chain uses TRBV11-2 with TRBJ1-5; TRBD1 matches at 7 bases. Germline V lookup: CDR1 SGHAT, CDR2 FQNNGV. This CDR3 spans 14 amino acids. The V gene end was trimmed by 5 bases and the J gene end by 4 bases; junction bases not matched to a gene: 5. The CDR3, as DNA: TGTGCCAGCAGCCTAGCAGGGGGGAATCAGCCCCAGCATTTT. This sequence encodes CASSLAGGNQPQHF.

The V call is TRBV7-9, the J call TRBJ2-2; D possibly corresponds to TRBD1 (6 bases). V lost 4 bases, J lost 1 base, and 10 bases lay in between. The CDR3 loop spans 15 amino acids. CDR1 and CDR2 from the germline V gene are SEHNR and FQNEAQ (reference sequence). CDR3 residues: CASSSAGVNTGELFF. The CDR3 bases are TGTGCCAGCAGCTCGGCAGGGGTGAACACCGGGGAGCTGTTTTTT.

The V and J genes are TRBV25-1 and TRBJ1-3; D call uncertain. The V and J ends lost 4 bases and 3 bases respectively, with 13 bases between them. CDR3 size: 15 residues. The germline V gene has CDR1 MGHDK and CDR2 SYGVNS. The CDR3 region is CASSVRTLRGNTIYF. The CDR3 DNA reads as TGTGCCAGCAGTGTCCGCACCCTCCGTGGAAACACCATATATTTT.

The chain is built from TRBV19 and TRBJ2-1; TRBD1 is a possible D gene (6 bases). The germline gives CDR1 LNHDA, CDR2 SQIVND (reference sequence). The CDR3 consists of 15 residues. Trimming pared 7 bases from V and 5 bases from J, leaving 18 bases between. The CDR3 loop is CASIGQFLGNNEQFF. The DNA of the CDR3 is TGTGCCAGTATCGGACAGTTCCTGGGGAACAATGAGCAGTTCTTC.